These 27 T cell receptor beta chains originate from one sample sequenced in a study of blood T cell repertoires in COVID-19 (dated by TCRdb to 2020 to 2022). The protocol used for the library was the immunoSEQ multiplex PCR assay. Held by TCRdb, this immuneACCESS table contains in-frame sequences only and omits some clones. Under half of the omission traces to an unresolved V gene where checked; the cause of the rest is unknown. For this sample the table gives roughly 290,000 clones, of which approximately 85% were detected only once. The top ten clones comprise less than 2.5% of the sample. Sequenced: PBMCs or T cells enriched from blood (not recorded which). These TCRs come from a man aged 25 to 45 who had recovered from COVID-19.

This chain uses TRBV7-9 with TRBJ1-4, with 10 nucleotides matching TRBD1. J gave up 9 bases and V 5 bases, and 9 bases lay outside the gene matches. Germline V gene lookup returns CDR1 SEHNR and CDR2 FQNEAQ (reference sequence). This CDR3 is 15 amino acids long. DNA for the CDR3: TGTGCCAGCAGCCTGGGACAGGGGAAGGGGAAAAAACTGTTTTTT. As protein: CASSLGQGKGKKLFF.

This clone was observed once. The chain employs TRBV4-3 and TRBJ2-7; maybe TRBD2 (6 bases). Trimming removed 0 bases from V and 5 bases from J, with 8 bases in between. The CDR3 extends over 13 amino acids. Germline lookup yields CDR1 LGHNA and CDR2 YSLEER. Here the CDR3 DNA reads TGCGCCAGCAGCCAAGATGGAGGGGACGAGCAGTACTTC. Protein sequence: CASSQDGGDEQYF.

This clone was seen only a few times. The chain uses TRBV18 and TRBJ2-5, with D perhaps matching TRBD2 (6 bases). V was shortened by 3 bases and J by 4 bases, with 9 bases between the two germline ends. The germline V gene has CDR1 KGHSH and CDR2 LQKENI. This CDR3 is 13 amino acids long. CDR3 coding DNA: TGTGCCAGCTCACCCGGGACTTCAGAGACCCAGTACTTC. It translates to CASSPGTSETQYF.

The V gene is TRBV9, the J gene TRBJ1-2; 7 bases map to TRBD1. From germline, CDR1 is SGDLS and CDR2 YYNGEE. CDR3 length: 14 amino acids. J was trimmed by 8 bases and V by 0 bases; bases with no gene match: 7. CDR3 nucleotides: TGTGCCAGCAGCGTAGAAGGCAGGGGGAGAGGCTACACCTTC. Translation gives CASSVEGRGRGYTF.

This chain links TRBV7-6 with TRBJ2-1; tentatively, D is TRBD1 (6 bases). The V gene lost 1 base and the J gene lost 6 bases, with 16 bases spanning the gap. This CDR3 comprises 16 residues. Germline V gene sequence: CDR1 SGHVS, CDR2 FNYEAQ. Here the CDR3 reads CASSLDLGQNRNEQFF. DNA for the CDR3: TGTGCCAGCAGCTTAGACCTCGGACAGAACCGCAATGAGCAGTTCTTC.

This clone was recorded a few times. V is TRBV7-2 and J is TRBJ1-4; possibly TRBD1 for D (6 bases). V lost 5 bases and J lost 8, with 18 bases in between. Germline values: CDR1 SGHTA, CDR2 FQGNSA. The CDR3 is 15 amino acids. The CDR3, as DNA: TGTGCCAGCAGCGCCGGATTGGGGGCCAAGGAAAAACTGTTTTTT. Encoded protein: CASSAGLGAKEKLFF.

The V gene is TRBV4-1, the J gene TRBJ1-1, with a weak D call TRBD1 (5 bases). V was trimmed by 6 bases and J by 0 bases, leaving 11 bases between them. CDR1 is MGHRA, CDR2 YSYEKL, per germline. The CDR3 covers 14 residues. Here the CDR3 reads CASSLQVMNTEAFF. The CDR3 coding sequence is TGCGCCAGCAGTCTACAGGTTATGAACACTGAAGCTTTCTTT.

The chain combines TRBV3-1 (or the pseudogene TRBV3-2) with TRBJ1-3; tentatively, D is TRBD1 (6 bases). This CDR3 contains 14 residues. Germline-derived CDR1 and CDR2 are LGHDT and YNNKEL (reference sequence). Trimming took 6 bases from V and 3 from J, leaving 12 bases between them. CDR3 sequence (DNA): TGTGCCAGCAGACGAACAGGGAGTGGAAACACCATATATTTT. It encodes CASRRTGSGNTIYF.

This clone showed up just a few times. The chain is built from TRBV5-1 and TRBJ2-7; D not certain. Germline loops: CDR1 SGHRS, CDR2 YFSETQ. There are 15 residues in the CDR3. Trimming took off 0 bases at V and 0 bases at J, with 10 bases between the two ends. CDR3 amino acids: CASSLDYASSYEQYF. The CDR3, as DNA: TGCGCCAGCAGCTTGGACTACGCGAGCTCCTACGAGCAGTACTTC.

The sample holds a few counts of this clone. This chain's CDR3 is CASSYSGGATDTQYF. The CDR3 DNA is TGTGCCAGCAGTTACAGCGGGGGGGCAACAGATACGCAGTATTTT. The rearrangement joins TRBV6-5 to TRBJ2-3, with 10 bases aligning to TRBD2. The CDR3 loop spans 15 amino acids. From germline, CDR1 is MNHEY and CDR2 SVGAGI. The ends lost 2 bases at V and 3 bases at J; junction bases unmatched: 2.

Concerning this clone: One junction end does not reproduce the germline sequence, and a read error may be involved. The chain couples TRBV7-9 to TRBJ1-1, with 8 nucleotides matching TRBD1. Germline V gene data show CDR1 as SEHNR and CDR2 as FQNEAQ (reference sequence). The CDR3 runs 11 residues. CDR3 sequence (DNA): TGTGCCAGCAGCCCGGACAGGGAAGGGCTCTTT. The encoded protein is CASSPDREGLF. Filled out from reference TRBV7-9 and TRBJ1-1, the complete variable domain reads DTGVSQNPRHKITKRGQNVTFRCDPISEHNRLYWYRQTLGQGPEFLTYFQNEAQLEKSRLLSDRFSAERPKGSFSTLEIQRTEQGDSAMYLCASSPDREGLFGQGTRLTVV.

The V call is TRBV4-3, the J call TRBJ2-7, with TRBD1 matching 7 bases. The J segment lost 3 bases and the V segment lost 1 base, leaving 6 bases of the junction unmatched. The length of the CDR3 is 15 residues. CDR1 and CDR2 from the germline V gene are LGHNA and YSLEER. CDR3 nucleotides: TGCGCCAGCAGCCAAGTTCGGGGACAGAACTACGAGCAGTACTTC. Translated: CASSQVRGQNYEQYF.

The chain is built from TRBV4-3 and TRBJ1-2; D gene ambiguous. This CDR3 has 16 amino acids. Germline assignment: CDR1 LGHNA and CDR2 YSLEER. The V gene lost 0 bases and the J gene lost 2 bases, with 13 bases spanning the gap. This CDR3 reads CASSQDRARYNYGYTF. Written as DNA, the CDR3 is TGCGCCAGCAGCCAAGACCGCGCGAGGTACAACTATGGCTACACCTTC.

The V gene is TRBV5-1, the J gene TRBJ2-5; 9 bases line up with TRBD1. This CDR3 is built from 15 residues. CDR1 and CDR2 from the germline V gene are SGHRS and YFSETQ. Germline trimming cut 0 bases from V and 5 bases from J; bases unmatched to any gene: 5. As DNA, the CDR3 is TGCGCCAGCAGCTTGGGACAGGGGGAGCGGGAGACCCAGTACTTC. Translation: CASSLGQGERETQYF. Combining the CDR3 with reference TRBV5-1 and TRBJ2-5 gives the whole variable domain KAGVTQTPRYLIKTRGQQVTLSCSPISGHRSVSWYQQTPGQGLQFLFEYFSETQRNKGNFPGRFSGRQFSNSRSEMNVSTLELGDSALYLCASSLGQGERETQYFGPGTRLLVL.

The chain uses TRBV7-3 and TRBJ2-2; TRBD2 aligns across 12 bases. The CDR3 loop spans 16 amino acids. Germline assignment: CDR1 SGHTA and CDR2 FQGTGA. After removal of 0 bases from V and 7 bases from J, the junction contained 3 bases not matched to a gene. This CDR3 is CASSLTTSGGVGELFF. The CDR3 DNA reads TGTGCCAGCAGCTTAACGACTAGCGGGGGCGTCGGGGAGCTGTTTTTT.

The chain has TRBV7-9 and TRBJ2-7, with D uncertain. V lost 3 bases to trimming and J lost 1 base, with 10 bases between them. The CDR3 loop spans 14 amino acids. The germline V gene encodes CDR1 SEHNR and CDR2 FQNEAQ (reference sequence). CDR3 residues: CASSFESRSYEQYF. CDR3 bases: TGTGCCAGCAGCTTCGAATCGAGGTCCTACGAGCAGTACTTC. Full variable domain (remainder filled in from reference TRBV7-9 and TRBJ2-7): DTGVSQNPRHKITKRGQNVTFRCDPISEHNRLYWYRQTLGQGPEFLTYFQNEAQLEKSRLLSDRFSAERPKGSFSTLEIQRTEQGDSAMYLCASSFESRSYEQYFGPGTRLTVT.

V usage is TRBV5-5 and J usage is TRBJ1-2; weak D call: TRBD1 (5 bases). This CDR3 region has 14 residues. V gave up 1 base and J gave up 6 bases, with 13 bases separating them. CDR1 SGHKS and CDR2 YYEKEE come from the germline V gene (reference sequence). In nucleotides, the CDR3 is TGTGCCAGCAGCTTGACAGGTACCATGGATGGCTACACCTTC. Amino acid sequence: CASSLTGTMDGYTF.

The chain joins TRBV4-1 to TRBJ1-5; D call uncertain. V shed 2 bases and J shed 4 bases, with 12 bases lying between them. The CDR3 has 15 amino acids. Per the germline V gene, CDR1 is MGHRA and CDR2 is YSYEKL. In DNA form, the CDR3 reads TGCGCCAGCAGCCAATGGAGGGAACAGAATCAGCCCCAGCATTTT. It encodes CASSQWREQNQPQHF.

The J gene is TRBJ1-4, the V gene TRBV5-5; D is perhaps TRBD1 (5 bases). Trimming pared 4 bases from V and 7 bases from J, leaving 14 bases between. This CDR3 has 14 amino acids. Germline V gene data show CDR1 as SGHKS and CDR2 as YYEKEE (reference sequence). CDR3: CASSPAGFGEKLFF. The CDR3 bases are TGTGCCAGCAGCCCGGCAGGGTTCGGTGAAAAACTGTTTTTT.

This clone appeared a single time. The chain recombines TRBV27 with TRBJ2-5, with a possible D match to TRBD2 (6 bases). In germline, CDR1 is MNHEY, CDR2 SMNVEV (reference sequence). There are 17 residues in the CDR3. V shed 5 bases and J shed 1 base, with 20 bases lying between them. The CDR3 sequence is CASSRPPSAPGQETQYF. CDR3 nucleotide sequence: TGTGCCAGCAGTCGCCCCCCTAGCGCGCCAGGCCAAGAGACCCAGTACTTC.

The chain carries TRBV18 and TRBJ2-1; 12 nucleotides agree with TRBD2. CDR1 is KGHSH, CDR2 LQKENI, per germline. The junction had 3 bases not matched to a gene; V was cut back by 0 bases and J by 3 bases. This CDR3 spans 17 amino acids. The CDR3 reads CASSPPSSGGVYNEQFF. CDR3 bases: TGTGCCAGCTCACCACCGTCTAGCGGGGGGGTCTACAATGAGCAGTTCTTC.

This clone was seen just once. J is TRBJ1-1 and V is TRBV7-3; possibly TRBD1 for D (5 bases). CDR1 SGHTA and CDR2 FQGTGA come from the germline V gene. The CDR3 runs 17 residues. Between the trimmed V and J ends, which lost 5 bases and 5 bases, there was a span of 24 bases. The CDR3 sequence: CASSPVGSGGSLTEAFF. In nucleotides, the CDR3 is TGTGCCAGCAGCCCCGTCGGGTCGGGGGGGAGTTTGACTGAAGCTTTCTTT.

J is TRBJ2-5 and V is TRBV3-1 (or the pseudogene TRBV3-2); 7 bases map to TRBD2. V trimming: 2 bases; J trimming: 2 bases; junction bases outside the gene matches: 2. The CDR3 loop spans 14 amino acids. Germline V gene data show CDR1 as LGHDT and CDR2 as YNNKEL (reference sequence). The CDR3 DNA follows: TGTGCCAGCAGCCAACCGGGACTACAAGAGACCCAGTACTTC. It translates to CASSQPGLQETQYF.

V gene TRBV6-1 combines with J gene TRBJ2-7; TRBD1 might be the D (6 bases). Trimming removed 3 bases from V and 4 bases from J, with 16 bases in between. The CDR3 is made up of 15 amino acids. Germline CDR1 is MNHNS and CDR2 is SASEGT. The CDR3 DNA is TGTGCCAGCAGTGAGGGATCACAGGGCCGTTACGAGCAGTACTTC. This translates into CASSEGSQGRYEQYF.

This clone was observed a few times. V usage is TRBV7-9 and J usage is TRBJ2-7, with TRBD2 matching 8 bases. V was pared by 9 bases and J by 3 bases, with 7 bases of the junction left unmatched. The CDR3 loop spans 13 amino acids. The germline V gene has CDR1 SEHNR and CDR2 FQNEAQ (reference sequence). CDR3 coding DNA: TGTGCCAGTGGGCGGGGGGCATACTACGAGCAGTACTTC. Translation: CASGRGAYYEQYF.

The V gene is TRBV5-1, the J gene TRBJ1-2; 7 nucleotides align to TRBD1. This CDR3 has 13 residues. Germline trimming cut 4 bases from V and 2 bases from J; bases unmatched to any gene: 2. Germline values: CDR1 SGHRS, CDR2 YFSETQ. The CDR3 here is CASSVTGNYGYTF. Here the CDR3 DNA reads TGCGCCAGCAGCGTGACAGGGAACTATGGCTACACCTTC.

This clone was detected only a few times. The rearrangement joins TRBV7-3 to TRBJ2-2, with 10 bases matching TRBD1. The trim removed 4 bases at V and 1 base at J, leaving 18 bases unmatched. CDR1 SGHTA and CDR2 FQGTGA come from the germline V gene. The CDR3 runs 21 residues. Here the CDR3 reads CASSSLGYRQGAPKNTGELFF. CDR3 in DNA: TGTGCCAGCAGCTCCCTAGGGTATCGACAGGGGGCCCCAAAGAACACCGGGGAGCTGTTTTTT.